A few counts support the clone carrying this TCR beta chain. The sample originates from a study of blood T cell repertoires in COVID-19. Assay used: immunoSEQ multiplex PCR; TCRdb lists only in-frame clones, some missing. In the table there are some 260,000 clones, approximately 90% of which are singletons. The CDR3 sequence is 13 residues long. Germline V gene sequence: CDR1 SQVTM, CDR2 ANQGSEA. V was shortened by 6 bases and J by 3 bases, with 11 bases between the two germline ends. The origin of this receptor is a man aged 35 to 55 who had recovered from COVID-19. The rearrangement links TRBV29-1 to TRBJ2-2; tentative D call: TRBD1 (5 bases). The sequenced sample consisted of PBMCs or T cells enriched from blood (not recorded which). For the CDR3, the DNA is TGCAGCGTCAAGAGACAGTACACCGGGGAGCTGTTTTTT. This encodes CSVKRQYTGELFF.